These T cell receptor beta chains were read from a single sample in a study of blood T cell repertoires in COVID-19. Libraries were prepared by immunoSEQ multiplex PCR; TCRdb keeps only in-frame clonotypes and omits some of them. Of about 34,000 clones listed, approximately 80% are singletons. Sequenced material: peripheral blood. The receptors here all came from a woman aged 55-70 years with acute or convalescent COVID-19. CDR3s include the opening cysteine and the closing phenylalanine or tryptophan. The D gene is left open where the match is weak. The size of a clone is reported for some rows only, either as once, few or many, or as a class for expanded clones.

>TRBJ1-2|.|TRBV18|.
TGTGCCAGCTCACCTACAGAAAATCCCTCGTTTTGGAACTATGGCTACACCTTC
CASSPTENPSFWNYGYTF
>TRBJ1-1|once|TRBV5-1|.
TGCGCCAGCAGCTCGGGGGTAATGAACACTGAAGCTTTCTTT
CASSSGVMNTEAFF
>TRBJ2-7|.|TRBV29-1|TRBD1
TGCACCCTTTTCCAGCGGGACAGGGAATTCTACGAGCAGTACTTC
CTLFQRDREFYEQYF
>TRBJ1-6|.|TRBV27|.
TGTGCCAGCAGCCGCCTCGGGAGAATGGGACCGACGATCTATAATTCACCCCTCCACTTT
CASSRLGRMGPTIYNSPLHF
>TRBJ1-5|.|TRBV2|.
TGTGCCAGCCAGGGCAGCGAAAGCAATCAGCCCCAGCATTTT
CASQGSESNQPQHF
>TRBJ1-1|.|TRBV11-2|TRBD1
TGTGCCAGCAGCAGACTCACAGGGGGAACTTTCTTT
CASSRLTGGTFF
>TRBJ1-5|.|TRBV5-5|.
TGTGCCAGCAGCTTGGTTCGGGGTCCAAATCAGCCCCAGCATTTT
CASSLVRGPNQPQHF
>TRBJ2-2|.|TRBV11-1|TRBD1
TGTGCCAGCAGCTTTGACAGGGGGCAAATTGGCGGGGAGCTGTTTTTT
CASSFDRGQIGGELFF
>TRBJ1-1|.|TRBV2|.
TGTGCCAGCTGTGGCCAGGGAGGTACTGAAGCTTTCTTT
CASCGQGGTEAFF
>TRBJ2-7|.|TRBV25-1|.
TGTGCCAGCAGTGAATATGAAGGTGGAGGGTACTCCTACGAGCAGTACTTC
CASSEYEGGGYSYEQYF
>TRBJ1-1|.|TRBV7-3|.
TGTGCCAGCAGCTTAACGACAGCGAACACTGAAGCTTTCTTT
CASSLTTANTEAFF
>TRBJ2-7|.|TRBV9|TRBD1
TGTGCCAGCAGCACCGGGACAGGTACCTACGAGCAGTACTTC
CASSTGTGTYEQYF
>TRBJ1-2|.|TRBV18|.
TGTGCCAGCTCACCGACTGACTATGGCTACACCTTC
CASSPTDYGYTF
>TRBJ2-1|.|TRBV28|TRBD2
TGTGCCAGCAGTGAACTAGCGGGGGGCCGGAATGAGCAGTTCTTC
CASSELAGGRNEQFF
>TRBJ1-4|.|TRBV2|.
TGTGCCAGCAGAGTACTAGGTTCAACTAATGAAAAACTGTTTTTT
CASRVLGSTNEKLFF
>TRBJ1-2|.|TRBV19|TRBD1
TGTGCCAGTAGAGGGACAGGGACCTATGGCTACACCTTC
CASRGTGTYGYTF
>TRBJ1-1|.|TRBV6-5|.
TGTGCCAATAGACTACCGAGGGCTGACACTGAAGCTTTCTTT
CANRLPRADTEAFF
>TRBJ2-2|.|TRBV24-1|TRBD1
TGTGCCACCAGTGCTACAGGGGGTCACGGGGAGCTGTTTTTT
CATSATGGHGELFF
>TRBJ1-3|.|TRBV5-4|TRBD1
TGTGCCAGCAGCTCCACAGGGGCTGGAAACACCATATATTTT
CASSSTGAGNTIYF
>TRBJ1-2|.|TRBV3-1/TRBV3-2|.
TGTGCCAGCAGTCGACAGGAGCCCTATGGCTACACCTTC
CASSRQEPYGYTF
>TRBJ2-3|.|TRBV6-1|TRBD2
TGTGCCAGCAGTGAGCAGGGACTAGCGGGGGGAGCGATGGATACGCAGTATTTT
CASSEQGLAGGAMDTQYF
>TRBJ2-7|few|TRBV3-1/TRBV3-2|TRBD2
TGTGCCAGCAGCCATACAACAGCGGGGAACGAGCAGTACTTC
CASSHTTAGNEQYF
>TRBJ1-1|few|TRBV7-2|.
TGTGCCAGCAGCTACAGGGTAGGAGTAACGGGTGGAGCTTTCTTT
CASSYRVGVTGGAFF
>TRBJ1-1|.|TRBV19|.
TGTGCCAGTACCGCGGGGCGAGCGAACACTGAAGCTTTCTTT
CASTAGRANTEAFF
>TRBJ2-7|.|TRBV11-2|.
TGTGCCAGCAGCTTACAAAGCGGCGGCGGCGGCGAGCAGTACTTC
CASSLQSGGGGEQYF
>TRBJ2-7|.|TRBV3-1/TRBV3-2|.
TGTGCCAGCAGCCCTAGACAGGTAATTCAATTCGAGCAGTACTTC
CASSPRQVIQFEQYF